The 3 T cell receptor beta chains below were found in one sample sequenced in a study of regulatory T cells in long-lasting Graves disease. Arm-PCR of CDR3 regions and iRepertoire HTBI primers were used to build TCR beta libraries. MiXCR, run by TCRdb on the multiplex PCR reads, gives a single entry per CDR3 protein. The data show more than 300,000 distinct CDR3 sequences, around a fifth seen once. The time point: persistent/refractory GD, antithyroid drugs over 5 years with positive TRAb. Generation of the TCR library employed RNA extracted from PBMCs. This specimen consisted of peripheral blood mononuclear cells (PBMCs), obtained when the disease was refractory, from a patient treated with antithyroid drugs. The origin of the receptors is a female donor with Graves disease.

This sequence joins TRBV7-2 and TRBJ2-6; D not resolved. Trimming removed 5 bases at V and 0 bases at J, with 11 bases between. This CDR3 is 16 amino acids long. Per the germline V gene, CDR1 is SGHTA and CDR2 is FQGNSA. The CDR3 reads CASSAPTASGANVLTF. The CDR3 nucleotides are TGTGCCAGCAGCGCCCCAACAGCCTCTGGGGCCAACGTCCTGACTTTC.

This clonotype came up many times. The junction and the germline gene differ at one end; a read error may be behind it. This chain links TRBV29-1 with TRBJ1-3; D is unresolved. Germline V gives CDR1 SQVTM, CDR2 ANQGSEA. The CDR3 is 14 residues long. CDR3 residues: CSVKDFGSGNTIYF. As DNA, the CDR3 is TGCAGCGTTAAAGATTTTGGCTCTGGAAACACCATATATTTT.

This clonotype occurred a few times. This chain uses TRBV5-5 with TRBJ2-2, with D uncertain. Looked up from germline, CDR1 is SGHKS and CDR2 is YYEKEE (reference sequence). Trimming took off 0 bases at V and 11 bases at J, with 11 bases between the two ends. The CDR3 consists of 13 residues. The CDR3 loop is CASSLVPRNELFF. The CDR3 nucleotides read TGTGCCAGCAGCTTGGTCCCCAGAAACGAGCTGTTTTTT.